This T cell receptor beta chain was sequenced during a study of Graves' ophthalmopathy and Graves' hyperthyroidism. Study-level background: Stable hyperthyroidism was defined by absence of ophthalmopathy within 18 months of follow-up. Study-level findings and limits: Ophthalmopathy was separated from stable hyperthyroidism by a 13-signature model with over 85% sensitivity and just under 84% specificity. Ophthalmopathy progression prediction by the model yielded a sensitivity of approximately 68% and a specificity of around 72%.

Amplified TCR beta CDR3 regions were obtained using RNA transcripts as template. First-round RT-PCR with HTBI primers preceded a second-round multiplex PCR. One entry per CDR3 protein, called by TCRdb with MiXCR from the multiplex PCR reads. Seen here are over a million distinct CDR3 sequences, around a third observed once, and the top ten hold approximately 10%. As to this clonotype: Its specificity is not known. Since a much larger clone is just one base distant, this may be a read error.

CDR3 size: 15 residues. V lost 6 bases and J 1 base, leaving 15 bases between the germline ends. CDR1 is MNHEY and CDR2 is SVGAGI in the germline V gene. This receptor was taken from an adult man with Graves' hyperthyroidism. The sample taken for sequencing was peripheral blood or thyroid tissue (not recorded which). The chain uses TRBV6-5 and TRBJ1-1; perhaps TRBD1 as D (6 bases). CDR3 bases: TGTGCCAGCAGCGGCCTGGACAGAAGGAACACTGAAGCTTTCTTT. The encoded protein is CASSGLDRRNTEAFF.